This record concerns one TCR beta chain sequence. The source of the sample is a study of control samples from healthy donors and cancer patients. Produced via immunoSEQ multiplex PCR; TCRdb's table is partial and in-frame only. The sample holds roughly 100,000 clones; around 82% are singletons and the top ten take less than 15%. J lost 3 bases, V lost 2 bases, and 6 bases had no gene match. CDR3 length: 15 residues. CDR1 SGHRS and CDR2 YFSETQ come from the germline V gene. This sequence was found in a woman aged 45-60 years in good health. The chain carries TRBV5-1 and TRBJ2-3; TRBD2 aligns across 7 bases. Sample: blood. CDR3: CASSFDPGGTDTQYF. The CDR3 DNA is TGCGCCAGCAGCTTCGACCCGGGAGGAACAGATACGCAGTATTTT.